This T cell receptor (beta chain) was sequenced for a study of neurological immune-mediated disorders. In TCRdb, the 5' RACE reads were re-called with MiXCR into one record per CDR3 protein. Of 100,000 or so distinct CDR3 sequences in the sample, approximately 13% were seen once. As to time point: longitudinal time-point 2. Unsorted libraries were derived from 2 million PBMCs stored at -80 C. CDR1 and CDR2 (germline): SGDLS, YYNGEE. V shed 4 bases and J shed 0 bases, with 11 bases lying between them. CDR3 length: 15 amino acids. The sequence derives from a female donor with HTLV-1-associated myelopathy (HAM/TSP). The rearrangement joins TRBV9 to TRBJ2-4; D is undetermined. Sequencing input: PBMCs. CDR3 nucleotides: TGTGCCAGCAGCCGTATGGGCGCAGCCAAAAACATTCAGTACTTC. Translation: CASSRMGAAKNIQYF. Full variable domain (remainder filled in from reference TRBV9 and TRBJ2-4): DSGVTQTPKHLITATGQRVTLRCSPRSGDLSVYWYQQSLDQGLQFLIQYYNGEERAKGNILERFSAQQFPDLHSELNLSSLELGDSALYFCASSRMGAAKNIQYFGAGTRLSVL.